This entry describes one T cell receptor beta chain. Its antigen is undetermined. These data belong to a study of chemoradiotherapy in HPV16-positive cancers. Study-wide findings and caveats: Candidate HPV-specific clones and E7-related TCR motifs grew in tumor during treatment. HPV-specific T cells were functionally defined from only a couple of HPV16-positive patients.

TCRdb's table, derived via immunoSEQ multiplex PCR, lists solely in-frame clones and lacks some. Of some 35,000 clones detected, about 90% appear once; the ten largest clones hold around 3.4%. CDR3 length: 15 amino acids. Germline V gives CDR1 SGHNT, CDR2 YYREEE (reference sequence). V was pared by 0 bases and J by 4 bases, with 14 bases between. This specimen was blood, taken from a patient who underwent chemoradiotherapy. The chain links TRBV5-4 to TRBJ2-7; weak D call: TRBD1 (6 bases). This sequence originates from a human donor with HPV-associated anogenital cancer. CDR3 bases: TGTGCCAGCAGCTTGGCCAGGGAAGGGGGATACGAGCAGTACTTC. It translates to CASSLAREGGYEQYF.